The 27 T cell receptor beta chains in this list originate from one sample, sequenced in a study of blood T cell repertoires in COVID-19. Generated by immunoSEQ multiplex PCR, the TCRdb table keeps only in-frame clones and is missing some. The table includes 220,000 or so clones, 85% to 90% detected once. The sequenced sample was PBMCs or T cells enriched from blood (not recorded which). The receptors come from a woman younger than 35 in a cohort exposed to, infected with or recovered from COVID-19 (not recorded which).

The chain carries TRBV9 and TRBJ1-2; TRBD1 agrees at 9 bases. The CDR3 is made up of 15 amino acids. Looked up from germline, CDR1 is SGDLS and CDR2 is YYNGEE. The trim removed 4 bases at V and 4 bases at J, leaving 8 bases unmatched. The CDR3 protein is CASSFRTGAPYGYTF. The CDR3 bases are TGTGCCAGCAGCTTCCGGACAGGGGCTCCCTATGGCTACACCTTC.

The CDR3 loop is CASSLAGGHTEAFF. The CDR3 DNA reads TGCGCCAGCAGCTTGGCCGGAGGGCACACTGAAGCTTTCTTT. The rearrangement links TRBV5-1 to TRBJ1-1, with D unclear. The CDR3 is 14 amino acids. V lost 0 bases, J lost 3 bases, and 9 bases lay in between. Germline V gives CDR1 SGHRS, CDR2 YFSETQ. The complete variable domain, with remaining parts taken from reference TRBV5-1 and TRBJ1-1, reads KAGVTQTPRYLIKTRGQQVTLSCSPISGHRSVSWYQQTPGQGLQFLFEYFSETQRNKGNFPGRFSGRQFSNSRSEMNVSTLELGDSALYLCASSLAGGHTEAFFGQGTRLTVV.

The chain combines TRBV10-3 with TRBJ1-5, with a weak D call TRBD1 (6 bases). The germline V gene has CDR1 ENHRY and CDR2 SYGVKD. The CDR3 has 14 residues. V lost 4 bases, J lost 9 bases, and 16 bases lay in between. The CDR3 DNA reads TGTGCCATCAGTGGGACAGAGGGGGATTGGCCCCAGCATTTT. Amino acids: CAISGTEGDWPQHF.

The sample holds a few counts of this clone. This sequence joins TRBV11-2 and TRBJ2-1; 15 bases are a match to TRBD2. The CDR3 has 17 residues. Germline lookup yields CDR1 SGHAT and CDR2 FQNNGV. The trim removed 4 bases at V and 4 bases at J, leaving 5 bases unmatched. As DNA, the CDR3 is TGTGCCAGCAGCTACGGGACTAGCGGGAGGATATACAATGAGCAGTTCTTC. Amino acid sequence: CASSYGTSGRIYNEQFF.

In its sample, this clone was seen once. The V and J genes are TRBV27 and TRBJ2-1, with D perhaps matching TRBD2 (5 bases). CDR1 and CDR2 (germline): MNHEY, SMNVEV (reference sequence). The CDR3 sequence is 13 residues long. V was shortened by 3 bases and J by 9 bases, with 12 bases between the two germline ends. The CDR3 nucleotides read TGTGCCAGCAGTTTTAGTAGCGCGGGTGAGCAGTTCTTC. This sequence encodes CASSFSSAGEQFF.

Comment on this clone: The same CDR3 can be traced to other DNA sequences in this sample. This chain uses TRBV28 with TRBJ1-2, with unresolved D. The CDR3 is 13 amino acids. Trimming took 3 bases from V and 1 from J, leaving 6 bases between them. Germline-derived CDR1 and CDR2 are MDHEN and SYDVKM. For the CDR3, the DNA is TGTGCCAGCAGTTTGGGAGGTAACTATGGCTACACCTTC. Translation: CASSLGGNYGYTF.

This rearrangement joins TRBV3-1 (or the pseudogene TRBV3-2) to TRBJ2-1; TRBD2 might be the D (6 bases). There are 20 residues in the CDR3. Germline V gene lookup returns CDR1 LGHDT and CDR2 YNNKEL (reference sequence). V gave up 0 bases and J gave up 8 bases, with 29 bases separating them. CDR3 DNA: TGTGCCAGCAGCCAAGAAGGGGTCGGCGGGATTTCGGGTGGTTCCGATGAGCAGTTCTTC. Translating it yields CASSQEGVGGISGGSDEQFF.

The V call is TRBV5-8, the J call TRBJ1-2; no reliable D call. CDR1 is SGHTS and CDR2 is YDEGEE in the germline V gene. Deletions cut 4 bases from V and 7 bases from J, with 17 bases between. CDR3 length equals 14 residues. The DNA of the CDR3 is TGTGCCAGCAGCCCCGGGAGCCCTCTCGGTGGCTACACCTTC. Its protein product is CASSPGSPLGGYTF. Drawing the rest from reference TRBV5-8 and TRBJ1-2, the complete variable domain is EAGVTQSPTHLIKTRGQQATLRCSPISGHTSVYWYQQALGLGLQFLLWYDEGEERNRGNFPPRFSGRQFPNYSSELNVNALELEDSALYLCASSPGSPLGGYTFGSGTRLTVV.

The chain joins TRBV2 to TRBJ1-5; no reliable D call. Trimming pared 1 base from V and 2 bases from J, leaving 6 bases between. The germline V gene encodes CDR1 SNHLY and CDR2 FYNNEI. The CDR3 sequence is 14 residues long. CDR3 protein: CASSEDTRNQPQHF. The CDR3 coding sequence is TGTGCCAGCAGTGAAGACACCCGCAATCAGCCCCAGCATTTT.

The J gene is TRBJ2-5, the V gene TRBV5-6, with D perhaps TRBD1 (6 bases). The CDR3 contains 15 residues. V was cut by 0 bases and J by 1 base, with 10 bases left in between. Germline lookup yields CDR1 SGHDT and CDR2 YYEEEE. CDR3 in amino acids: CASSLGGTSQETQYF. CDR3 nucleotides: TGTGCCAGCAGCTTGGGGGGGACATCCCAAGAGACCCAGTACTTC.

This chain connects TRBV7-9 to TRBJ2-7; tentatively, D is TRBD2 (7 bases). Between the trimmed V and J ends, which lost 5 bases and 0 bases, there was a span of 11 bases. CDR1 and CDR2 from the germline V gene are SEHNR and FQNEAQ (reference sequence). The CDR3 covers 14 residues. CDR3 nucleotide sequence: TGTGCCAGCAGCCCACGGGGGGCCTCCTACGAGCAGTACTTC. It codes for CASSPRGASYEQYF.

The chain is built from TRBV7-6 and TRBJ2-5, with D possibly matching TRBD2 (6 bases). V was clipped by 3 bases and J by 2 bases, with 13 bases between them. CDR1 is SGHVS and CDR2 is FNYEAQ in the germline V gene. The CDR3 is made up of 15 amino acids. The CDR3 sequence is CASSLAGSRQETQYF. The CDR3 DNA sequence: TGTGCCAGCAGCTTGGCGGGGAGCAGACAAGAGACCCAGTACTTC.

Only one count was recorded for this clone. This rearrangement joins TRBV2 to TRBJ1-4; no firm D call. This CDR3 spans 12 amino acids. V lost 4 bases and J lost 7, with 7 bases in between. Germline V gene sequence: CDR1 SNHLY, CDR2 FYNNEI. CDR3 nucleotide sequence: TGTGCCAGCAGTGGGGAGGGTGAAAAACTGTTTTTT. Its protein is CASSGEGEKLFF.

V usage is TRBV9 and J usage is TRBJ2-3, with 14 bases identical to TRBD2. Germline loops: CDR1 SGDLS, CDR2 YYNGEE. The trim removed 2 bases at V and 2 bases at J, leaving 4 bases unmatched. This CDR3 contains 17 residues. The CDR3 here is CASSVGLAGGPTDTQYF. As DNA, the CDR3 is TGTGCCAGCAGCGTCGGACTAGCGGGGGGACCCACAGATACGCAGTATTTT.

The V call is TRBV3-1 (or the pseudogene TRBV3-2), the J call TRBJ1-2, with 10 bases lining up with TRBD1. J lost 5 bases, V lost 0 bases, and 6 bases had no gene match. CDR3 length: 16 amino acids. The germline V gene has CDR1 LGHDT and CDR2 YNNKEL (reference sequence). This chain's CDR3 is CASSQDPDRGRYGYTF. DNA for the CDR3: TGTGCCAGCAGCCAAGACCCAGACAGGGGGCGTTATGGCTACACCTTC.

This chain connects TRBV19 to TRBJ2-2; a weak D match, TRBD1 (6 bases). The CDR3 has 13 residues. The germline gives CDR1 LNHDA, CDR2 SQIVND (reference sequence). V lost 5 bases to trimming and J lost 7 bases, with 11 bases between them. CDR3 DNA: TGTGCCAGTAGTCCAGGGGCGGGCGGGGAGCTGTTTTTT. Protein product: CASSPGAGGELFF.

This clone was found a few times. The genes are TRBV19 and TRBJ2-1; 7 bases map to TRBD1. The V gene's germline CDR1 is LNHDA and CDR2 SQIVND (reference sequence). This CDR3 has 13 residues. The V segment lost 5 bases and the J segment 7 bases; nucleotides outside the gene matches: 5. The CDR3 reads CASSDRVWNEQFF. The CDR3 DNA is TGTGCCAGTAGTGACAGGGTCTGGAATGAGCAGTTCTTC.

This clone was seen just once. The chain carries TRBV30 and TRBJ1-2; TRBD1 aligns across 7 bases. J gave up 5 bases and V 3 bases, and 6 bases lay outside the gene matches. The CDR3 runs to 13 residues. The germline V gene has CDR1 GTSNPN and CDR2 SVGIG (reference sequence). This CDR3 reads CAWSPGGDYGYTF. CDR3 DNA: TGTGCCTGGAGCCCAGGGGGTGATTATGGCTACACCTTC.

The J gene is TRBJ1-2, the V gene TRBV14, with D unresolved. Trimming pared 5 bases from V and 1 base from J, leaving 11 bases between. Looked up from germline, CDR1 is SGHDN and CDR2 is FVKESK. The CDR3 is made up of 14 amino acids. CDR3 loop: CASSSQEFNYGYTF. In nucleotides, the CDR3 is TGTGCCAGCAGCTCTCAGGAATTTAACTATGGCTACACCTTC.

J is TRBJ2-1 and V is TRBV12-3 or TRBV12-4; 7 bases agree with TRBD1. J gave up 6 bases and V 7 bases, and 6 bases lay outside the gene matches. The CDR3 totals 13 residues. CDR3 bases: TGTGCCAGCAATATGGGACAGAGCAATGAGCAGTTCTTC. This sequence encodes CASNMGQSNEQFF.

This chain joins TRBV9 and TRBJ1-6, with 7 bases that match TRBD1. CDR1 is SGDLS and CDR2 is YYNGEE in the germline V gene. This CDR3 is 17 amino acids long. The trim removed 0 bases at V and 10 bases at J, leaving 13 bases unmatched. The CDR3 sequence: CASSVAPNTGVDSPLHF. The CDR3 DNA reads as TGTGCCAGCAGCGTAGCTCCCAACACAGGGGTAGACTCACCCCTCCACTTT.

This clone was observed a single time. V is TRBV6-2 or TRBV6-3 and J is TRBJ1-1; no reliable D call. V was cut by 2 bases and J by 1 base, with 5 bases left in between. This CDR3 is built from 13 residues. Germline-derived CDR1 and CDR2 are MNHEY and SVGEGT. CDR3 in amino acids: CASSYQKNTEAFF. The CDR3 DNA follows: TGTGCCAGCAGTTACCAAAAGAACACTGAAGCTTTCTTT.

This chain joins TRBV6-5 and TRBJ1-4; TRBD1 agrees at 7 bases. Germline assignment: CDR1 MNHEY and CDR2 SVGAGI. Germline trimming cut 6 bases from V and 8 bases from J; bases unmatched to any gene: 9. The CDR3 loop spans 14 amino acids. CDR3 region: CASSGWDSREKLFF. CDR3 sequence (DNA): TGTGCCAGCAGCGGTTGGGACAGCCGGGAAAAACTGTTTTTT.

The CDR3: CASSVTGLTVGNTEAFF. CDR3 DNA sequence: TGTGCCAGTAGTGTCACAGGGCTTACGGTGGGGAACACTGAAGCTTTCTTT. This rearrangement joins TRBV19 to TRBJ1-1; perhaps TRBD1 as D (6 bases). Trimming removed 5 bases at V and 1 base at J, with 20 bases between. CDR3 size: 17 residues. Per the germline V gene, CDR1 is LNHDA and CDR2 is SQIVND (reference sequence).

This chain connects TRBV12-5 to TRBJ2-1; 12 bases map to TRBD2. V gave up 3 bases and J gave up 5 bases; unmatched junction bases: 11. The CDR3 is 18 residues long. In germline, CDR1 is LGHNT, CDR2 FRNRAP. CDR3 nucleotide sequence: TGTGCTAGTGGTTTCTCCCAAAGACTAGCGGGGGACCACAATGAGCAGTTCTTC. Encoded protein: CASGFSQRLAGDHNEQFF. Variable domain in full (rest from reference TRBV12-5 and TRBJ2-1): DARVTQTPRHKVTEMGQEVTMRCQPILGHNTVFWYRQTMMQGLELLAYFRNRAPLDDSGMPKDRFSAEMPDATLATLKIQPSEPRDSAVYFCASGFSQRLAGDHNEQFFGPGTRLTVL.

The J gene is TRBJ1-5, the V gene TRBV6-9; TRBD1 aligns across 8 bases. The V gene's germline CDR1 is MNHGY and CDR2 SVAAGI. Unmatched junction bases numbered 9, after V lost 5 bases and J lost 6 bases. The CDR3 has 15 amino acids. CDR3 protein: CASSHTDRASQPQHF. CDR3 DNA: TGTGCCAGCAGTCACACGGACAGGGCTAGTCAGCCCCAGCATTTT.

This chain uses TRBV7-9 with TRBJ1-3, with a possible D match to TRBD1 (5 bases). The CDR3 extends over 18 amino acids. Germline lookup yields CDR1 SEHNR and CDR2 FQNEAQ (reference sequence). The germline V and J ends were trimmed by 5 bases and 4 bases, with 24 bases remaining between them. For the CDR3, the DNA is TGTGCCAGCAGCGATAAAATTCCAGGGAGGACGTCCGGAAACACCATATATTTT. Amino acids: CASSDKIPGRTSGNTIYF.